The present TCR beta chain was sequenced within a study of T cell responses to AZD1222 COVID-19 vaccine. Across the study: Pooling was applied to second doses at about 4 or about 12 weeks. Regarding the study as a whole: Most donors were white British, females outnumbered males, and clonal diversity was possibly underestimated.

Assay: immunoSEQ multiplex PCR; the TCRdb copy retains only in-frame clones and omits some. The data contain 100,000 to 150,000 clones, 70% to 90% of them singletons. As to this clone: Its antigen is unknown.

This TCR derives from an adult in good health. Sequences were derived from peripheral blood, sampled on day 0 of AZD1222 vaccination.

This CDR3 reads CASSGRWSTRTSGNTIYF. CDR3 nucleotides: TGTGCCAGCAGCGGACGCTGGTCGACTCGGACCTCTGGAAACACCATATATTTT. The chain couples TRBV9 to TRBJ1-3; the D is unclear. The CDR3 totals 18 residues. Trimming took off 3 bases at V and 0 bases at J, with 19 bases between the two ends. Germline lookup yields CDR1 SGDLS and CDR2 YYNGEE.